Presented here are 31 T cell receptor beta chains from one specimen sequenced in a study of identical twins. TCRdb independently ran MiXCR on the 5' RACE reads; one entry per CDR3 protein. The sample yields approximately 600,000 distinct CDR3 sequences, roughly 9.5% seen once. These data are also associated with another study on yellow fever vaccine responses in identical twins.

Sequenced: PBMCs. Source of these receptors: a woman between 18 and 29 years old in good health.

V and J are TRBV5-1 and TRBJ2-2; a possible D gene is TRBD2 (5 bases). Trimming cost V 2 bases and J 3 bases, with 11 bases left between them. CDR3 length: 15 residues. Looked up from germline, CDR1 is SGHRS and CDR2 is YFSETQ. Here the CDR3 reads CASSFEGTDTGELFF. CDR3 DNA: TGCGCCAGCAGCTTCGAGGGAACCGACACCGGGGAGCTGTTTTTT.

The sample holds a few counts of this clonotype. J is TRBJ2-2 and V is TRBV29-1; TRBD1 aligns across 8 bases. The germline V gene has CDR1 SQVTM and CDR2 ANQGSEA. Trimming took 6 bases from V and 6 from J; bases not matched to a gene: 9. The CDR3 runs 14 residues. The CDR3 loop reads CSVGQATSSGELFF. The CDR3 DNA is TGCAGCGTGGGACAGGCGACTAGTTCCGGGGAGCTGTTTTTT.

The rearrangement links TRBV23-1 to TRBJ2-7, with TRBD2 as a possible D gene (7 bases). TRBV23-1 is identified as an open reading frame with a role that is uncertain. The V and J ends lost 0 bases and 2 bases respectively, with 14 bases between them. The CDR3 is 16 amino acids. CDR3: CASSQSRGLRAYEQYF. DNA of the CDR3: TGCGCCAGCAGTCAATCGCGGGGGCTGAGAGCCTACGAGCAGTACTTC.

The chain joins TRBV28 to TRBJ2-7; D is unclear. Trimming cost V 3 bases and J 6 bases, with 9 bases left between them. Germline V gene lookup returns CDR1 MDHEN and CDR2 SYDVKM. The CDR3 spans 12 residues. CDR3 in amino acids: CASSLLGPEQYF. The CDR3 nucleotides read TGTGCCAGCAGTTTGTTGGGTCCCGAGCAGTACTTC.

This clonotype was observed a few times. This chain uses TRBV10-3 with TRBJ2-1; 12 bases are shared with TRBD2. The CDR3 consists of 16 residues. CDR1 is ENHRY and CDR2 is SYGVKD in the germline V gene. V shed 6 bases and J 9 bases; nucleotides not matched to a gene: 12. The CDR3, as DNA: TGTGCCATCAGCTACCCGCTAGCGGGAGGGCCCCCTGAGCAGTTCTTC. Translating it yields CAISYPLAGGPPEQFF.

This sequence joins TRBV29-1 and TRBJ2-1; TRBD1 matches 7 bases. Germline V lookup: CDR1 SQVTM, CDR2 ANQGSEA. CDR3 length: 13 amino acids. The junction had 7 bases not matched to a gene; V was cut back by 6 bases and J by 5 bases. The DNA for the CDR3 is TGCAGCGTCTTAGACAGGGATAACAATGAGCAGTTCTTC. This encodes CSVLDRDNNEQFF.

To note about this clonotype: The junction differs from germline at one of its ends, possibly a read error. V is TRBV28 and J is TRBJ2-1; the D is unclear. CDR1 and CDR2 (germline): MDHEN, SYDVKM. CDR3 size: 15 residues. The CDR3 region has the DNA TGTGCCAGCGGCAACTTCGAAAACTCCTACAATAAGCAGTTCTTC. It is translated as CASGNFENSYNKQFF.

This clonotype occurred a few times. The chain recombines TRBV20-1 with TRBJ2-1; perhaps TRBD1 as D (6 bases). The V end lost 6 bases, the J end lost 9 bases, and 24 bases lay between the germline ends. This CDR3 spans 15 amino acids. Germline loops: CDR1 DFQATT, CDR2 SNEGSKA (reference sequence). CDR3 nucleotides: TGCAGTGCCCCAAACCCGACAGGTCAGGGCGGTGAGCAGTTCTTC. The encoded protein is CSAPNPTGQGGEQFF.

This clonotype was detected a few times. The chain combines TRBV6-2 or TRBV6-3 with TRBJ2-1; 8 bases fit TRBD1. Germline V CDR1 and CDR2: MNHEY, SVGEGT. This CDR3 is built from 12 residues. V shed 5 bases and J 10 bases; nucleotides not matched to a gene: 4. Here the CDR3 reads CASSTTGEEQFF. As DNA, the CDR3 is TGTGCCAGCAGTACGACAGGGGAAGAGCAGTTCTTC.

V is TRBV30 and J is TRBJ1-2; a weak D match, TRBD1 (6 bases). Looked up from germline, CDR1 is GTSNPN and CDR2 is SVGIG (reference sequence). The V end lost 4 bases, the J end lost 3 bases, and 12 bases lay between the germline ends. The CDR3 sequence is 13 residues long. The CDR3 DNA reads as TGTGCCTGGAACGAACAGGGCCACTATGGCTACACCTTC. Its protein product is CAWNEQGHYGYTF.

The chain links TRBV28 to TRBJ2-7; a possible D gene is TRBD1 (6 bases). Trimming shortened V by 5 bases and J by 2 bases, and 19 bases separated the two germline ends. CDR1 is MDHEN and CDR2 is SYDVKM in the germline V gene. The length of the CDR3 is 16 residues. CDR3 in amino acids: CASSTRDMPSPYEQYF. CDR3 coding DNA: TGTGCCAGCAGTACCCGGGACATGCCTAGCCCCTACGAGCAGTACTTC.

This clonotype came up many times. The V and J genes are TRBV20-1 and TRBJ2-1, with 11 nucleotides matching TRBD1. The CDR3 totals 16 residues. The germline gives CDR1 DFQATT, CDR2 SNEGSKA (reference sequence). V trimming: 1 base; J trimming: 6 bases; junction bases outside the gene matches: 8. The CDR3, as DNA: TGCAGTGCTAGAGTTGGGACAGGGGGTTGGGGCAATGAGCAGTTCTTC. Its translation: CSARVGTGGWGNEQFF.

This clonotype was seen a few times. The chain combines TRBV6-5 with TRBJ2-3, with a weak D call TRBD1 (6 bases). This CDR3 contains 19 residues. The germline V and J ends were trimmed by 2 bases and 6 bases, with 27 bases remaining between them. Germline CDR1 is MNHEY and CDR2 is SVGAGI. In DNA, the CDR3 is TGTGCCAGCAGTTACCAGAGGGCCAGGGGAAGCGGCCTGTACGATACGCAGTATTTT. Translated: CASSYQRARGSGLYDTQYF.

This clonotype was counted ten times or more. The chain recombines TRBV27 with TRBJ1-1; maybe TRBD1 (5 bases). V was shortened by 0 bases and J by 8 bases, with 7 bases between the two germline ends. In germline, CDR1 is MNHEY, CDR2 SMNVEV (reference sequence). The CDR3 loop spans 12 amino acids. The CDR3 loop is CASSLSGQEAFF. The CDR3 bases are TGTGCCAGCAGTTTATCCGGACAAGAAGCTTTCTTT.

This rearrangement joins TRBV12-3 or TRBV12-4 to TRBJ1-2; 10 bases match TRBD1. The CDR3 contains 14 residues. Germline trimming cut 7 bases from V and 4 bases from J; bases unmatched to any gene: 6. The CDR3 nucleotides read TGTGCCAGCATGACAGGGGGCGCATTCTATGGCTACACCTTC. Its translation is CASMTGGAFYGYTF.

CDR3 protein: CSVDWLIDEQFF. The CDR3 DNA reads as TGCAGCGTTGATTGGCTAATCGATGAGCAGTTCTTC. V gene TRBV29-1 combines with J gene TRBJ2-1; D is unresolved. Germline V lookup: CDR1 SQVTM, CDR2 ANQGSEA. Trimming removed 3 bases from V and 8 bases from J, with 11 bases in between. The CDR3 totals 12 residues.

This clonotype was seen only a few times. The chain links TRBV3-1 to TRBJ2-2; unclear D gene. The germline V and J ends were trimmed by 9 bases and 1 base, with 9 bases remaining between them. The CDR3 has 13 amino acids. Germline CDR1 and CDR2: LGHDT and YNNKEL (reference sequence). This chain's CDR3 is CASRHENTGELFF. The CDR3 nucleotides are TGTGCCAGTAGACATGAGAACACCGGGGAGCTGTTTTTT.

Many counts were recorded for this clonotype. This chain uses TRBV12-3 or TRBV12-4 with TRBJ1-5; tentatively, D is TRBD1 (6 bases). The CDR3 is 15 residues long. The ends were cut back, 4 bases at V and 3 bases at J, with 13 bases in the middle. CDR3 bases: TGTGCCAGCAGTTCCCTAGGGGGGTTCAATCAGCCCCAGCATTTT. It yields the protein CASSSLGGFNQPQHF.

The rearrangement uses TRBV6-2 or TRBV6-3 and TRBJ2-1; 15 bases match TRBD2. The CDR3 loop spans 15 amino acids. Losses at the gene ends were 2 bases for V and 10 bases for J; bases not matched to a gene: 3. Germline CDR1 is MNHEY and CDR2 is SVGEGT. Here the CDR3 reads CASSYGTSGGKEQFF. CDR3 DNA: TGTGCCAGCAGTTACGGGACTAGCGGGGGGAAGGAGCAGTTCTTC.

There are many counts of this clonotype. Compared with germline, one end of the junction differs, possibly owing to a read error. The V gene is TRBV7-7, the J gene TRBJ2-1, with 8 bases that match TRBD2. Germline V gives CDR1 SSHAT, CDR2 FNYEAQ (reference sequence). This CDR3 comprises 15 residues. The CDR3 coding sequence is TGTGCTAGCAGCTTAAGTAATAGCGGGATTGATGAGCAGTTCTTC. Its protein is CASSLSNSGIDEQFF.

The J gene is TRBJ2-2, the V gene TRBV24-1; 7 bases are a match to TRBD2. V lost 6 bases to trimming and J lost 6 bases; unmatched junction nucleotides: 12. Germline loops: CDR1 KGHDR, CDR2 SFDVKD. The CDR3 covers 16 residues. The CDR3 here is CATSMASSGYSGELFF. The CDR3 DNA follows: TGTGCCACCAGTATGGCTTCTAGCGGCTACTCCGGGGAGCTGTTTTTT.

This clonotype came up many times. The rearrangement uses TRBV6-5 and TRBJ1-4; 8 nucleotides match TRBD1. The germline V gene has CDR1 MNHEY and CDR2 SVGAGI. V shed 2 bases, J shed 12 bases, and the junction held 20 bases outside the gene matches. The CDR3 consists of 18 residues. The CDR3 protein is CASSYRAWDRSTNLELFF. The CDR3 nucleotides are TGTGCCAGCAGTTACCGGGCCTGGGACAGGTCAACTAATTTGGAACTGTTTTTT.

This clonotype has a count of ten or more. This chain connects TRBV6-5 to TRBJ2-1; 11 nucleotides agree with TRBD2. Germline values: CDR1 MNHEY, CDR2 SVGAGI. Germline trimming cut 1 base from V and 7 bases from J; bases unmatched to any gene: 12. The CDR3 covers 18 residues. For the CDR3, the DNA is TGTGCCAGCAGTTACTTAGGTCTAGCGGGAGGTAAAGGGAATGAGCAGTTCTTC. Its protein is CASSYLGLAGGKGNEQFF.

This clonotype has ten or more counts. The chain combines TRBV12-3 or TRBV12-4 with TRBJ2-7; 7 bases are shared with TRBD1. V shed 4 bases and J 6 bases; nucleotides not matched to a gene: 6. The CDR3 totals 13 residues. The CDR3 protein is CASSYDRVFEQYF. The DNA of the CDR3 is TGTGCCAGCAGTTATGACAGGGTTTTCGAGCAGTACTTC.

The CDR3 DNA reads TGCGCCAGCAGCTTATCTCCCCCGACAGGGATCAATGAGCAGTTCTTC. It yields the protein CASSLSPPTGINEQFF. The genes are TRBV5-1 and TRBJ2-1; 7 positions agree with TRBD1. Germline V CDR1 and CDR2: SGHRS, YFSETQ. Trimming at V came to 2 bases and at J to 6 bases, leaving 11 bases not matched to a gene. The CDR3 is 16 amino acids.

CDR3 sequence reads: CASSPPFETQYF. The CDR3 DNA follows: TGTGCCAGCTCACCACCTTTCGAGACCCAGTACTTC. V usage is TRBV18 and J usage is TRBJ2-5; the D is unclear. Germline V gene lookup returns CDR1 KGHSH and CDR2 LQKENI. The V and J ends lost 0 bases and 5 bases respectively, with 4 bases between them. The length of the CDR3 is 12 residues.

This clonotype was counted only a few times. The chain has TRBV30 and TRBJ2-2; D gene ambiguous. V lost 1 base and J 7 bases, leaving 7 bases between the germline ends. Germline-derived CDR1 and CDR2 are GTSNPN and SVGIG (reference sequence). CDR3 size: 12 residues. The CDR3 loop reads CAWSASIGELFF. DNA for the CDR3: TGTGCCTGGAGTGCGAGTATCGGGGAGCTGTTTTTT.

This clonotype was picked up a small number of times. The rearrangement uses TRBV7-3 and TRBJ2-6, with D perhaps being TRBD1 or TRBD2 (6 bases each). Trimming took off 2 bases at V and 3 bases at J, with 20 bases between the two ends. The germline V gene encodes CDR1 SGHTA and CDR2 FQGTGA. The CDR3 is 19 amino acids. The DNA for the CDR3 is TGTGCCAGCAGCTTACGAGGGACACCATACGGGGGTGGGGCCAACGTCCTGACTTTC. This translates into CASSLRGTPYGGGANVLTF.

This clonotype has ten or more counts. The V call is TRBV29-1, the J call TRBJ1-4; D remains ambiguous. From germline, CDR1 is SQVTM and CDR2 ANQGSEA. Deletions cut 1 base from V and 8 bases from J, with 14 bases between. The CDR3 is 14 residues long. This CDR3 reads CSVEVSVGEEKLFF. CDR3 coding DNA: TGCAGCGTTGAAGTGTCCGTAGGAGAAGAAAAACTGTTTTTT.

This clonotype occurred a few times. This chain connects TRBV20-1 to TRBJ2-1; 8 bases fit TRBD1. V was clipped by 3 bases and J by 4 bases; unmatched bases: 14. The germline gives CDR1 DFQATT, CDR2 SNEGSKA (reference sequence). The CDR3 length is 17 residues. CDR3 nucleotide sequence: TGCAGTGCTAGGGTTCGGACAGGGAAGACTGGTTACAATGAGCAGTTCTTC. It is translated as CSARVRTGKTGYNEQFF.

The V gene is TRBV29-1, the J gene TRBJ2-7, with D tentatively TRBD2 (6 bases). Germline V lookup: CDR1 SQVTM, CDR2 ANQGSEA. Trimming took 1 base from V and 2 from J, leaving 9 bases between them. The CDR3 extends over 13 amino acids. The CDR3 DNA is TGCAGCGTTGAAGGAGGGAGGACCTACGAGCAGTACTTC. Translation: CSVEGGRTYEQYF.